The text below deals with one T cell receptor (beta chain). The second PCR ran about 6 to 12 cycles with a sample-barcoded 5' primer and J-beta primers. TCRdb re-analysed the 5' RACE reads in MiXCR, keeping a single row per CDR3 protein. Found here are about 800,000 distinct CDR3 sequences, nearly 60% of them singletons; the top ten hold roughly 22%. This entry comes from a study of blood T cells in healthy people across ages. Germline V gene data show CDR1 as SGHTA and CDR2 as FQGNSA. Trimming pared 1 base from V and 1 base from J, leaving 9 bases between. CDR3 size: 15 residues. The TCR was taken from a young man in good health. The chain links TRBV7-2 to TRBJ2-3; no firm D call. The sequenced sample consisted of blood. CDR3 in DNA: TGTGCCAGCAGCTTAGGGCCCGTCGGCACAGATACGCAGTATTTT. Protein sequence: CASSLGPVGTDTQYF.